A few counts support the clone carrying this T cell receptor beta chain. Antigen: not known. These data come from a study of T cell repertoires in cytomegalovirus infection. In TCRdb, the reads were re-called with MiXCR into one record per CDR3 protein. This table holds hundreds of thousands of distinct CDR3 sequences, about 44% found once. CDR1 is SGHVS and CDR2 is FQNEAQ in the germline V gene. The CDR3 length is 14 residues. J was trimmed by 3 bases and V by 8 bases; bases with no gene match: 8. The TCR was taken from a human donor in good health (CMV status not recorded). Some clones in this sample may be carry-over from other donors' samples. The J gene is TRBJ2-7, the V gene TRBV7-8; 9 bases match TRBD1. The starting material was cultured PBMCs, obtained from culture after CMV antigen stimulation. CDR3 sequence: CASGADRGNYEQYF. The DNA for the CDR3 is TGTGCCAGCGGGGCGGACAGGGGCAACTACGAGCAGTACTTC.